These 6 T cell receptor beta chains were all obtained from the same sample, sequenced in a study of cytomegalovirus exposure and HLA in healthy donors. Vbeta (60) and Jbeta (13) primers were used in the PCR. Only in-frame clones appear in the TCRdb table, and some are missing; sequencing was by immunoSEQ multiplex PCR. Of about 200,000 clones listed, over 9.5% were seen once; the top ten hold less than 8.5%. Material for sequencing was PBMCs. These receptors originate from a man aged 45-65 years in good health and CMV-seropositive.

V usage is TRBV5-5 and J usage is TRBJ2-7, with 10 positions matching TRBD2. Trimming removed 4 bases from V and 1 base from J; junction bases left unmatched: 8. The germline CDR1 and CDR2 sequences are SGHKS and YYEKEE (reference sequence). The CDR3 consists of 16 residues. Here the CDR3 reads CASSKEIAGGSYEQYF. The CDR3 DNA follows: TGTGCCAGCAGCAAAGAAATAGCGGGGGGTTCCTACGAGCAGTACTTC.

This clone was detected a few times. The chain has TRBV5-6 and TRBJ2-5; perhaps TRBD1 as D (8 bases). This CDR3 has 16 residues. CDR1 and CDR2 (germline): SGHDT, YYEEEE. V shed 4 bases and J shed 3 bases, with 19 bases lying between them. CDR3 protein: CASSTTGGAWEETQYF. In DNA form, the CDR3 reads TGTGCCAGCAGCACAACAGGGGGGGCCTGGGAAGAGACCCAGTACTTC.

This clone was observed a handful of times. The CDR3 coding sequence is TGTGCCAGCAGCTTACCGGGACAGGGGGCTGCAGATACGCAGTATTTT. Protein sequence: CASSLPGQGAADTQYF. The rearrangement uses TRBV5-6 and TRBJ2-3; 12 bases fit TRBD1. V gave up 2 bases and J gave up 4 bases; unmatched junction bases: 5. The CDR3 contains 16 residues. Germline assignment: CDR1 SGHDT and CDR2 YYEEEE.

The J gene is TRBJ1-1, the V gene TRBV29-1; 9 nucleotides agree with TRBD1. Germline V gene sequence: CDR1 SQVTM, CDR2 ANQGSEA. Trimming removed 7 bases from V and 4 bases from J; junction bases left unmatched: 7. The CDR3 loop spans 13 amino acids. CDR3 sequence (DNA): TGCAGCGCCGGGACAGGGACTTCCACTGAAGCTTTCTTT. Translation gives CSAGTGTSTEAFF. Combining the CDR3 with reference TRBV29-1 and TRBJ1-1 gives the whole variable domain SAVISQKPSRDICQRGTSLTIQCQVDSQVTMMFWYRQQPGQSLTLIATANQGSEATYESGFVIDKFPISRPNLTFSTLTVSNMSPEDSSIYLCSAGTGTSTEAFFGQGTRLTVV.

V is TRBV6-6 and J is TRBJ1-5, with 11 bases matching TRBD1. This CDR3 has 16 residues. Per the germline V gene, CDR1 is MNHNY and CDR2 is SVGAGI (reference sequence). Trimming removed 5 bases from V and 6 bases from J; junction bases left unmatched: 9. In DNA form, the CDR3 reads TGTGCCAGCAGTAACCGGGACAGGGGGTCCGGTCAGCCCCAGCATTTT. It specifies CASSNRDRGSGQPQHF.

The rearrangement joins TRBV30 to TRBJ2-5; 8 positions agree with TRBD1. V was pared by 2 bases and J by 5 bases, with 4 bases of the junction left unmatched. This CDR3 contains 13 residues. Germline-derived CDR1 and CDR2 are GTSNPN and SVGIG (reference sequence). This chain's CDR3 is CAWSPGGSETQYF. DNA of the CDR3: TGTGCCTGGAGTCCAGGGGGCTCGGAGACCCAGTACTTC.